Listed below are T cell receptor beta chains from one sample, sequenced in a study of PD-1 blockade in classical Hodgkin lymphoma. Using immunoSEQ multiplex PCR, the repertoire was profiled, and TCRdb retains in-frame clones only, with some absent. The sample shows about 96,000 clones, 85% to 95% of them seen only once. Source: peripheral blood mononuclear cells (PBMCs), taken before the fourth cycle of nivolumab. Receptors originate from a human donor with classical Hodgkin lymphoma. CDR3s include the opening cysteine and the closing phenylalanine or tryptophan. A D gene is named only where the DNA matches it firmly. Size is omitted from some rows. Given values are once, few, many or a class for expanded clones.

V gene	clone size	D gene	J gene	CDR3 DNA	CDR3 protein
TRBV19	few	NA	TRBJ1-1	TGTGCCAGCTACGACCTGAGTTATGGGACTGAAGCTTTCTTT	CASYDLSYGTEAFF
TRBV5-1	NA	NA	TRBJ1-1	TGCGCCAGCAGCACCCAGGGAGGGAGCACTGAAGCTTTCTTT	CASSTQGGSTEAFF
TRBV14	NA	NA	TRBJ1-3	TGTGCCAGCAGCCGGGGGATATCTGGAAACACCATATATTTT	CASSRGISGNTIYF
TRBV5-1	NA	TRBD2	TRBJ2-5	TGCGCCAGCAGCCATAATCTCGCGGGAGGCGTGAAAGAGACCCAGTACTTC	CASSHNLAGGVKETQYF
TRBV27	NA	TRBD1	TRBJ1-1	TGTGCCAGCAGCTACAGGGGGGACACTGAAGCTTTCTTT	CASSYRGDTEAFF
TRBV28	NA	TRBD2	TRBJ2-4	TGTGCCAGCAGCCCCCGTGTTCGGGAGGGGAAAAACATTCAGTACTTC	CASSPRVREGKNIQYF
TRBV5-6	NA	TRBD2	TRBJ2-1	TGTGCCAGCAGCTGGGTGGGACTAGCGGGAGGATATGAGCAGTTCTTC	CASSWVGLAGGYEQFF
TRBV28	NA	TRBD1	TRBJ1-1	TGTGCCAGCAGCTTCCCTCAGGGACAGAGGGTCACTGAAGCTTTCTTT	CASSFPQGQRVTEAFF
TRBV5-1	NA	NA	TRBJ2-7	TGCGCCAGTAACCCCCCGGGCGGTTCCTACGAGCAGTACTTC	CASNPPGGSYEQYF
TRBV18	NA	TRBD2	TRBJ2-3	TGTGCCAGCTCACGGCGGGAGATAACAGATACGCAGTATTTT	CASSRREITDTQYF
TRBV6-1	NA	TRBD1	TRBJ1-5	TGTGCCAGTCGTCCGGGACAGGGTAATCAGCCCCAGCATTTT	CASRPGQGNQPQHF
TRBV5-1	NA	TRBD1	TRBJ1-2	TGCGCCAGCAGCTGGACCTGGGACAGGGCAGCGGATGGCTACACCTTC	CASSWTWDRAADGYTF
TRBV5-6	NA	NA	TRBJ1-2	TGTGCCAGCAGCCTAGGACTTCGAAACTATGGCTACACCTTC	CASSLGLRNYGYTF
TRBV2	NA	TRBD1	TRBJ2-1	TGTGCCAGCAAAGACAGGGTCGATGAGCAGTTCTTC	CASKDRVDEQFF
TRBV2	NA	NA	TRBJ1-2	TGTGCCAGCAGTGACCGCGGAGACCCTAACTATGGCTACACCTTC	CASSDRGDPNYGYTF
TRBV10-2	NA	TRBD2	TRBJ2-2	TGCGCCAGCAGTGAGTTAGCGGGAGGAGTTAGTGGGGAGCTGTTTTTT	CASSELAGGVSGELFF
TRBV19	NA	NA	TRBJ2-4	TGTGCCAGTAGTATGAGCCGAGGATACATTCAGTACTTC	CASSMSRGYIQYF
TRBV28	NA	NA	TRBJ2-7	TGTGCCAGCAGTTTCGGAGGTCTATTAGGGGAGCAGTACTTC	CASSFGGLLGEQYF
TRBV5-1	NA	NA	TRBJ2-1	TGCGCCAGCCGGGATCACCTAGGGGCGATACAGCAGTTCTTC	CASRDHLGAIQQFF
TRBV2	NA	NA	TRBJ2-6	TGTGCCAGCAGTGCCCACGAGAAGGCCAACGTCCTGACTTTC	CASSAHEKANVLTF
TRBV30	NA	NA	TRBJ1-1	TGTGCCTGGGGGACGGGAATGAACACTGAAGCTTTCTTT	CAWGTGMNTEAFF
TRBV27	NA	TRBD2	TRBJ2-7	TGTGCCAGCAGTTTACTAGCTAGCGGGATGGGAGAGCAGTACTTC	CASSLLASGMGEQYF
TRBV6-5	NA	NA	TRBJ2-1	TGTGCCAGCAGCCTTGACTGGACAGCTGAGCAGTTCTTC	CASSLDWTAEQFF
TRBV27	NA	TRBD1	TRBJ1-2	TGTGCCAGCAGTTTATATCCGGGACAGGGATACTACACCTTC	CASSLYPGQGYYTF
TRBV2	NA	NA	TRBJ2-3	TGTGCCAGCAGAACCCGGGCCATACAGGATACGCAGTATTTT	CASRTRAIQDTQYF
TRBV21-1	NA	NA	TRBJ1-5	TGTGCCAGCACCAGGAGGATCCAGGGACTGCAGCCCCAGCATTTT	CASTRRIQGLQPQHF
TRBV9	NA	NA	TRBJ1-5	TGTGCCAGCAGCGCGGGACCGTACCAGCCCCAGCATTTT	CASSAGPYQPQHF
TRBV2	NA	TRBD1	TRBJ1-5	TGTGCCAGCAGAAACGACGTGGACAGGGACGGTCAGCCCCAGCATTTT	CASRNDVDRDGQPQHF
TRBV30	once	NA	TRBJ1-2	TGTGCCTGGAGTGTAGGGGCTTATGGCTACACCTTC	CAWSVGAYGYTF
TRBV19	NA	TRBD2	TRBJ2-6	TGTGCCAGTAGTACGCCGGGACTACACTCTGGGGCCAACGTCCTGACTTTC	CASSTPGLHSGANVLTF
TRBV29-1	NA	NA	TRBJ2-7	TGCAGCGTTGAGTCGGACGGTACGGAGGGGTACGAGCAGTACTTC	CSVESDGTEGYEQYF
TRBV15	NA	NA	TRBJ1-3	TGTGCCACCAGCAGAGATCTCGGTGGAAACACCATATATTTT	CATSRDLGGNTIYF
TRBV5-1	NA	NA	TRBJ1-5	TGCGCCAGCAGCTTGAGTATGGATCAGCCCCAGCATTTT	CASSLSMDQPQHF
TRBV7-9	NA	NA	TRBJ2-5	TGTGCCAGCAGCTTAGATGCCCCGCAACTAGAGACCCAGTACTTC	CASSLDAPQLETQYF
TRBV2	NA	NA	TRBJ1-6	TGTGCCAGCAGTGGTAGAACAGAAATTAATTCACCCCTCCACTTT	CASSGRTEINSPLHF
TRBV28	NA	NA	TRBJ2-5	TGTGCCAGCAGGCGGGGCACCCAGTACTTC	CASRRGTQYF
TRBV6-1	NA	NA	TRBJ2-7	TGTGCCAGCATCCGGGACACGAACTACGAGCAGTACTTC	CASIRDTNYEQYF
TRBV7-3	NA	NA	TRBJ2-7	TGTGCCAGCAGCTTATATTTAGGGTACGAGCAGTACTTC	CASSLYLGYEQYF
TRBV28	NA	NA	TRBJ2-7	TGTGCCAGCAGCCGTCCGGGTAGGGGGGACTACGAGCAGTACTTC	CASSRPGRGDYEQYF
TRBV7-8	NA	NA	TRBJ1-5	TGTGCCAGCAGCTTAGAAAGAACAAGTATTAGCAATCAGCCCCAGCATTTT	CASSLERTSISNQPQHF
TRBV29-1	few	NA	TRBJ1-2	TGCAGCGTCGCCCCACTACGGCTCGCTAGAGCGGAGGTTTACTATGGCTACACCTTC	CSVAPLRLARAEVYYGYTF
TRBV12-5	NA	NA	TRBJ1-1	TGTGCTAGTGGTTTGGTACGGGGTCGTGTACACACTGAAGCTTTCTTT	CASGLVRGRVHTEAFF
TRBV28	NA	TRBD1	TRBJ1-1	TGTGCCAGCAGTCTTCGGACAGGGCATACTGAAGCTTTCTTT	CASSLRTGHTEAFF
TRBV11-2	NA	NA	TRBJ2-7	TGTGCCAGCAGCTTAGCCACTTACGAGCAGTACTTC	CASSLATYEQYF
TRBV5-3	NA	TRBD1	TRBJ2-2	TGTGCCAGAAGCTCGGACAGGGTAGTGAGGACCGGGGAGCTGTTTTTT	CARSSDRVVRTGELFF
TRBV27	once	TRBD2	TRBJ2-7	TGTGCCAGCAGTCCCTCATGGGGACTAGTTCCCTACGAGCAGTACTTC	CASSPSWGLVPYEQYF
TRBV10-3	NA	NA	TRBJ2-3	TGTGCCCATCAGGCGGACAGCACAGATACGCAGTATTTT	CAHQADSTDTQYF
TRBV10-3	few	NA	TRBJ1-1	TGTGCCATCAGTGATAGGCAGGGAAACACTGAAGCTTTCTTT	CAISDRQGNTEAFF
TRBV9	NA	TRBD1	TRBJ2-7	TGTGCCAGCGGGGGGACAGGGTCCTACGAGCAGTACTTC	CASGGTGSYEQYF
TRBV9	NA	NA	TRBJ2-1	TGTGCCAGCAGCGCCTCGGGTGGGAATGAGCAGTTCTTC	CASSASGGNEQFF
TRBV7-2	few	NA	TRBJ2-7	TGTGCCAGCAGCTTAGGACCTAGGGGAACAATCTACGAGCAGTACTTC	CASSLGPRGTIYEQYF
TRBV28	NA	NA	TRBJ2-6	TGTGCCAGCAGCGAGACTAGGAGCCCGTCAGAGGGCCTCTCTGGGGCCAACGTCCTGACTTTC	CASSETRSPSEGLSGANVLTF
TRBV30	NA	NA	TRBJ2-3	TGTGCCTGGGGCCGGAGGGCCCTCACAGATACGCAGTATTTT	CAWGRRALTDTQYF
TRBV5-6	NA	NA	TRBJ2-7	TGTGCCAGCAGCTTTTTGGACTACCAGTACGAGCAGTACTTC	CASSFLDYQYEQYF
TRBV9	NA	NA	TRBJ1-3	TGTGCCAGCAGCGTAGAGTTCGGACTCAGCTCTGGAAACACCATATATTTT	CASSVEFGLSSGNTIYF
TRBV4-1	NA	NA	TRBJ2-7	TGCGCCAGCAGCCAAGGGCTGGGTCCGTACGAGCAGTACTTC	CASSQGLGPYEQYF
TRBV6-5	NA	NA	TRBJ2-7	TGTGCCAGCAGCAGCCCTCTCACGATCTCCTACGAGCAGTACTTC	CASSSPLTISYEQYF
TRBV6-1	NA	NA	TRBJ1-2	TGTGCCAGCAGTGAAGTATGGGGAGGCCCCTATGGCTACACCTTC	CASSEVWGGPYGYTF
TRBV30	NA	NA	TRBJ1-2	TGTGCCTGGAGTTTAGGACGGAGCTATGGCTACACCTTC	CAWSLGRSYGYTF
TRBV27	NA	NA	TRBJ1-4	TGTGCCAGCAGTGACCCCGGGGCACCTAATGAAAAACTGTTTTTT	CASSDPGAPNEKLFF